This T cell receptor (beta chain) came from a study of shared clonotypes between healthy human individuals. For the study at large: The donor pool was made up of two women and a few men aged 18 to 49.

CDR1 is SEHNR and CDR2 is FQNEAQ in the germline V gene (reference sequence). CDR3 size: 16 residues. With 5 bases clipped from V and 7 bases from J, the junction kept 13 bases outside the gene matches. Study-level points and caveats: Shared clonotypes across all four donors exceeded non-shared ones in generation probability. Blood was the only sampled material, and tissue repertoires likely differ.

TCRdb's table, derived via immunoSEQ multiplex PCR, lists solely in-frame clones and lacks some. The sample consists of hundreds of thousands of clones, roughly 96% of them appearing once. Only one count was recorded for this clone. What it recognizes is unknown. Naive CD8 cells comprised CD45RO-negative, CCR7-positively selected cells, excluding terminally differentiated effector memory CD45RA+ cells. The sample comprised naive CD8+ T cells sorted from blood. This clonotype was obtained from a woman aged 25 to 39 in good health. The chain is built from TRBV7-9 and TRBJ2-2; TRBD2 matches at 7 bases. The CDR3 nucleotides read TGTGCCAGCAGCGGCGGGAGCTCAGCCTCTTACGGGGAGCTGTTTTTT. It is translated as CASSGGSSASYGELFF.